Sequencing of this T cell receptor beta chain was carried out in a study of neurological immune-mediated disorders. General study results and limits: When grouped phylogenetically, the repertoires of 18 of the 34 multiple sclerosis patients fell together in one related-CDR3 cluster, which is a possible signature. The authors found no clinical or MRI feature associated with the multiple sclerosis repertoire cluster. Expanded clones shared no identical CDR3 amino acid sequences across subjects, which suggested private TCR-beta repertoires in all groups.

Many counts were recorded for this clonotype. Its cognate antigen is unknown. PBMCs numbering 2 million and stored at -80 C yielded the unsorted libraries. Trimming pared 3 bases from V and 4 bases from J, leaving 18 bases between. In germline, CDR1 is SGHTA, CDR2 FQGNSA. CDR3 length: 16 amino acids. TCRdb re-called the 5' RACE reads with MiXCR, one entry per CDR3 protein. This sample has about 59,000 distinct CDR3 sequences, with under 4.5% found just once. The V and J genes are TRBV7-2 and TRBJ1-1, with D possibly matching TRBD1 (6 bases). This clonotype originated in a woman in her twenties or thirties with multiple sclerosis. Sequences were obtained from PBMCs. The CDR3 spells CASSFRGRGSGTEAFF. In DNA form, the CDR3 reads TGTGCCAGCAGCTTCAGGGGAAGGGGTAGTGGCACTGAAGCTTTCTTT.